This T cell receptor (beta chain) comes out of a study of cytomegalovirus exposure and HLA in healthy donors. At the level of the study: Earlier, about 180 million T cells were analyzed, and around 100 million unique TCR beta sequences were found among them.

CDR1 and CDR2 (germline): LGHNA, YNFKEQ. With 0 bases removed from V and 2 bases from J, the gap between germline ends came to 13 bases. The CDR3 loop spans 17 amino acids. Use of 60 Vbeta and 13 Jbeta primers characterized the PCR. TCRdb keeps only in-frame clones here, not all; method: immunoSEQ multiplex PCR. The sample consists of some 80,000 clones, around 77% of them appearing once. The sequenced sample consisted of PBMCs. V and J are TRBV4-2 and TRBJ1-4; D gene uncertain. This TCR was sampled from a man between 45 and 60 years old in good health and CMV-seronegative. Here the CDR3 DNA reads TGTGCCAGCAGCCAAGAACGAGGCAGCCCCACTAATGAAAAACTGTTTTTT. It specifies CASSQERGSPTNEKLFF.